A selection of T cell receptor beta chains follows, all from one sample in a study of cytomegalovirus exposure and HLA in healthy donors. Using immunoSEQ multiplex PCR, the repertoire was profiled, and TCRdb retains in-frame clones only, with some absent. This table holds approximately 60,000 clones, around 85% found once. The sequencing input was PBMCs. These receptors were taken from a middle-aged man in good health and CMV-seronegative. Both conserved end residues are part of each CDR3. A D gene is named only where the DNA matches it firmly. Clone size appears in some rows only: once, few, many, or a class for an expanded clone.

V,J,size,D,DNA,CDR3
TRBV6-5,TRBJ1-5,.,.,TGTGCCAGCAGCCGTAATAGCAATCAGCCCCAGCATTTT,CASSRNSNQPQHF
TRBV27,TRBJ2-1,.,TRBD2,TGTGCCAGCAGGGCCCCCCTAGCGGCCATCGACAATGAGCAGTTCTTC,CASRAPLAAIDNEQFF
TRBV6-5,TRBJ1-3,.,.,TGTGCCAGCAGTCCCGGGACACCTGGAAACACCATATATTTT,CASSPGTPGNTIYF
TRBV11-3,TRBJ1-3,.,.,TGTGCCAGCAGCGCGAGGTCTGGAAACACCATATATTTT,CASSARSGNTIYF
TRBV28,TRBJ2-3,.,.,TGTGCCAGCAGTCCCCAGGGGTTGACAGATACGCAGTATTTT,CASSPQGLTDTQYF
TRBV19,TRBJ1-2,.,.,TGTGCCAGTAGCTCCGACAGGTTCTATGGCTACACCTTC,CASSSDRFYGYTF
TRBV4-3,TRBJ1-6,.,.,TGCGCCAGCAGCCAAGTAATGGAGAATTCACCCCTCCACTTT,CASSQVMENSPLHF
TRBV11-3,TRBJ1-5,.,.,TGTGCCAGCAGCCCCCGGGAGGGGCCAGATCAGCCCCAGCATTTT,CASSPREGPDQPQHF
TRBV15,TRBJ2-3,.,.,TGTGCCACCAGCAGAGATAGGAGAAGCACAGATACGCAGTATTTT,CATSRDRRSTDTQYF
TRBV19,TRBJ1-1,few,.,TGTGCCAGTAGTATTCCGGGGATGAACACTGAAGCTTTCTTT,CASSIPGMNTEAFF
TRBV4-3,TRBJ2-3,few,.,TGCGCCAGCAGCCAAGTGACGGGGGCAGATACGCAGTATTTT,CASSQVTGADTQYF
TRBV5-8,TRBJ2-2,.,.,TGTGCCAGCAGCTTGGGGTCGACAGTCACCGGGGAGCTGTTTTTT,CASSLGSTVTGELFF
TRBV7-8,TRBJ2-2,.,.,TGTGCCAGCAGCTTAAAACGGGACATCACGAACACCGGGGAGCTGTTTTTT,CASSLKRDITNTGELFF
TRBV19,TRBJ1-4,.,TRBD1,TGTGCCAGTAGTCCGCGACAGGGGGCAACTAATGAAAAACTGTTTTTT,CASSPRQGATNEKLFF
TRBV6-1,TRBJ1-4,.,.,TGTGCCAGCAGTGACAGGGTTGATAATGAAAAACTGTTTTTT,CASSDRVDNEKLFF
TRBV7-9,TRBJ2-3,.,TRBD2,TGTGCCAGCAGCATGACCGGGACTAGCGGGGGGTTCAAAGATACGCAGTATTTT,CASSMTGTSGGFKDTQYF
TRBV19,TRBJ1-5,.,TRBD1,TGTGCCAGTAGTTCTGGGACAGGGAATCAGCCCCAGCATTTT,CASSSGTGNQPQHF
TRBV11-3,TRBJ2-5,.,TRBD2,TGTGCCAGCAGCTCCGGGGGGGGTGGGACCCAGTACTTC,CASSSGGGGTQYF
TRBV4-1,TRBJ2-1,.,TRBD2,TGCGCCAGCAGCCAATTAACGGGGGGGCCCCACAATGAGCAGTTCTTC,CASSQLTGGPHNEQFF
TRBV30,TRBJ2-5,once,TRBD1,TGTGCCTGGGCTACAGGGGGCTGGGCCCAAGAGACCCAGTACTTC,CAWATGGWAQETQYF
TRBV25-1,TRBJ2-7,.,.,TGTGCCAGCAGTGAATCAGGGCAGACCCACGAGCAGTACTTC,CASSESGQTHEQYF
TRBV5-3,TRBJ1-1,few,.,TGTGTCACTACGGTGAACACTGAAGCTTTCTTT,CVTTVNTEAFF
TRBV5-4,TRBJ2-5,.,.,TGTGCCAGCAGCGAGCCGGGACTTGTAGAGACCCAGTACTTC,CASSEPGLVETQYF
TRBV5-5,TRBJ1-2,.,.,TGTGCCAGCAGCTTCGGACAGCGAAAACCCTATGGCTACACCTTC,CASSFGQRKPYGYTF
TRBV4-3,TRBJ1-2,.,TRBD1,TGCGCCAGCAGCCAAGCGGCAGGGGGAGGCAACTATGGCTACACCTTC,CASSQAAGGGNYGYTF
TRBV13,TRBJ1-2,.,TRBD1,TGTGCCAGCAGCGCGGGACAGGGGGACGGCTACACCTTC,CASSAGQGDGYTF
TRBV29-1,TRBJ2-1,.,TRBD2,TGCAGCGTTGAAGCTAGCGGCAGACTCAATGAGCAGTTCTTC,CSVEASGRLNEQFF
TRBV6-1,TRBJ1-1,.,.,TGTGCCAGCAGTGACTACAAGGGAGGAGCTTTCTTT,CASSDYKGGAFF
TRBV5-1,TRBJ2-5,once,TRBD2,TGCGCCAGCAGGCTAGCGGGGGGAGAGCGGGAGACCCAGTACTTC,CASRLAGGERETQYF
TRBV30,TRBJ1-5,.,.,TGTGCCTGGAATTCAGGGGGCAATCAGCCCCAGCATTTT,CAWNSGGNQPQHF
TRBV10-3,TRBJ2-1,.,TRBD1,TGTGCCACCAGCGGCCGGGACAGGGACAATGAGCAGTTCTTC,CATSGRDRDNEQFF
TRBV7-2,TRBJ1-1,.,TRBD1,TGTGCCAGCAGCGAACAGGGGGCCCCGAACACTGAAGCTTTCTTT,CASSEQGAPNTEAFF
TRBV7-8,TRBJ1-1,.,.,TGTGCCAGCAGCTTAGATCTGTACGAGACTGAAGCTTTCTTT,CASSLDLYETEAFF
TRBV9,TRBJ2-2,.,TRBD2,TGTGCCAGCAGCGAGTTTTTGGGGCTAGCGGGGGGACAAACCGGGGAGCTGTTTTTT,CASSEFLGLAGGQTGELFF
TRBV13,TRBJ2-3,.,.,TGTGCCAGCAGCCACCTGAGCGGGAGCACAGATACGCAGTATTTT,CASSHLSGSTDTQYF
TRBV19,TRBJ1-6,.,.,TGTGCCAGTAGTCACCAGGGTCTTGGTTCACCCCTCCACTTT,CASSHQGLGSPLHF
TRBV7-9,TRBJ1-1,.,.,TGTGCCACCTCCCGACAGGTGAACACTGAAGCTTTCTTT,CATSRQVNTEAFF
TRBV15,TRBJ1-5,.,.,TGTGCCACCAGCAGGAACAATCCTCAGCCCCAGCATTTT,CATSRNNPQPQHF
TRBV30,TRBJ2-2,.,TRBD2,TGTGCCTGGAGTTACGGGCTCCGGGGGGGGCTGTTTTTT,CAWSYGLRGGLFF
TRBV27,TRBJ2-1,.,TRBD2,TGTGCCAGCAGAGCTAGCGGGGGGATTGAGCAGTTCTTC,CASRASGGIEQFF
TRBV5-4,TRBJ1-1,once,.,TGTGCCAGCAGCCACATGGGGGGGGGAACTGAAGCTTTCTTT,CASSHMGGGTEAFF
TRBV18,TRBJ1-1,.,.,TGTGCCAGCTCAGTGAGGACGGGGTATGACACTGAAGCTTTCTTT,CASSVRTGYDTEAFF
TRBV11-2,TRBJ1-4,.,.,TGTGCCAGCAGCCCAATGTGGGGAGGTGAATTAACTAATGAAAAACTGTTTTTT,CASSPMWGGELTNEKLFF
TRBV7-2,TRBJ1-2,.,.,TGTGCCAGCAGCTTAGGACATTTCGATGGCTACACCTTC,CASSLGHFDGYTF
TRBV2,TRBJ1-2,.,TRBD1,TGTGCCAGCAGTGAAGGGACAGGATTCTTCTATGGCTACACCTTC,CASSEGTGFFYGYTF
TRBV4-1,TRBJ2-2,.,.,TGCGCCAGCAGCCAAGTGGCAGGGGTTGCCACCGGGGAGCTGTTTTTT,CASSQVAGVATGELFF
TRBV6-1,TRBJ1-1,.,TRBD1,TGTGCCAGCAGGGTAAAGGGGGCCCCGAACACTGAAGCTTTCTTT,CASRVKGAPNTEAFF
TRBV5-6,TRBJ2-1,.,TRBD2,TGTGCCAGCAGCTTGGCCACTAGCGGGGGGAAGAACAATGAGCAGTTCTTC,CASSLATSGGKNNEQFF